These 23 T cell receptor beta chains came from one sample sequenced in a study of T cell responses to AZD1222 COVID-19 vaccine. The repertoire was sequenced with immunoSEQ multiplex PCR; TCRdb's copy has only in-frame clones and lacks some. The profile shows 150,000 to 200,000 clones, 90% of them singletons. Sample: peripheral blood, taken on day 0 of AZD1222 vaccination. The receptor set was obtained from an adult in good health.

The rearrangement uses TRBV18 and TRBJ1-2; D remains ambiguous. V lost 2 bases to trimming and J lost 6 bases, with 4 bases between them. Germline V CDR1 and CDR2: KGHSH, LQKENI. There are 11 residues in the CDR3. The CDR3 spells CASSPGDGYTF. The DNA for the CDR3 is TGTGCCAGCTCACCAGGGGATGGCTACACCTTC.

The chain recombines TRBV9 with TRBJ2-3; maybe TRBD1 (5 bases). The CDR3 spans 12 residues. Germline CDR1 and CDR2: SGDLS and YYNGEE. Trimming took 6 bases from V and 4 from J, leaving 9 bases between them. The CDR3 DNA reads as TGTGCCAGCACATCAGGGTCAGATACGCAGTATTTT. This sequence encodes CASTSGSDTQYF.

This CDR3 reads CASSYIPGDHTYEQYF. The CDR3 nucleotides are TGTGCCAGCAGTTATATACCGGGGGATCACACCTACGAGCAGTACTTC. This sequence joins TRBV6-2 or TRBV6-3 and TRBJ2-7, with D possibly being TRBD2 (6 bases). Germline CDR1 is MNHEY and CDR2 is SVGEGT. CDR3 length equals 16 residues. Trimming cost V 3 bases and J 2 bases, with 17 bases left between them.

The count of this clone is one. The V and J genes are TRBV9 and TRBJ1-1; 10 nucleotides align to TRBD1. Germline CDR1 reads SGDLS; CDR2 reads YYNGEE. The CDR3 is 16 residues long. J was trimmed by 5 bases and V by 3 bases; bases with no gene match: 10. This chain's CDR3 is CASSASTGGGGTEAFF. CDR3 bases: TGTGCCAGCAGCGCCTCGACAGGGGGCGGCGGAACTGAAGCTTTCTTT. The complete variable domain, with remaining parts taken from reference TRBV9 and TRBJ1-1, reads DSGVTQTPKHLITATGQRVTLRCSPRSGDLSVYWYQQSLDQGLQFLIQYYNGEERAKGNILERFSAQQFPDLHSELNLSSLELGDSALYFCASSASTGGGGTEAFFGQGTRLTVV.

The chain couples TRBV9 to TRBJ2-2, with TRBD1 as a possible D gene (5 bases). Germline V gene lookup returns CDR1 SGDLS and CDR2 YYNGEE. The CDR3 runs 14 residues. Trimming removed 5 bases at V and 0 bases at J, with 8 bases between. CDR3 sequence (DNA): TGTGCCAGCAGAGCAGGGACGAACACCGGGGAGCTGTTTTTT. The encoded protein is CASRAGTNTGELFF.

The chain recombines TRBV27 with TRBJ2-5; TRBD1 might be the D (6 bases). V shed 6 bases and J shed 2 bases, with 13 bases lying between them. Germline assignment: CDR1 MNHEY and CDR2 SMNVEV (reference sequence). The CDR3 length is 14 residues. CDR3: CASRDDRPQETQYF. The CDR3 nucleotides read TGTGCCAGCAGAGATGACAGGCCTCAAGAGACCCAGTACTTC.

The chain joins TRBV18 to TRBJ1-1; 8 bases align to TRBD1. The CDR3 is made up of 13 amino acids. Trimming at V came to 6 bases and at J to 4 bases, leaving 4 bases not matched to a gene. The germline CDR1 and CDR2 sequences are KGHSH and LQKENI. CDR3 sequence reads: CASSFTGGTEAFF. Written as DNA, the CDR3 is TGTGCCAGCTCTTTTACAGGGGGCACTGAAGCTTTCTTT. Full variable domain (remainder filled in from reference TRBV18 and TRBJ1-1): NAGVMQNPRHLVRRRGQEARLRCSPMKGHSHVYWYRQLPEEGLKFMVYLQKENIIDESGMPKERFSAEFPKEGPSILRIQQVVRGDSAAYFCASSFTGGTEAFFGQGTRLTVV.

The chain uses TRBV5-1 and TRBJ2-2; a possible D gene is TRBD1 (5 bases). Germline V gives CDR1 SGHRS, CDR2 YFSETQ. The CDR3 extends over 16 amino acids. V lost 0 bases, J lost 1 base, and 10 bases lay in between. The CDR3 loop is CASSLETARNTGELFF. The CDR3 DNA is TGCGCCAGCAGCTTGGAGACAGCTCGGAACACCGGGGAGCTGTTTTTT.

CDR3 coding DNA: TGTGCCAGCAGCCAAGATTTCCCTGGGGACTACGAGCAGTACTTC. Encoded protein: CASSQDFPGDYEQYF. This chain links TRBV4-2 with TRBJ2-7; D gene ambiguous. Germline CDR1 and CDR2: LGHNA and YNFKEQ. This CDR3 is 15 amino acids long. The V gene lost 0 bases and the J gene lost 3 bases, with 12 bases spanning the gap.

The V gene is TRBV15, the J gene TRBJ2-5; 7 bases agree with TRBD1. The CDR3 loop spans 14 amino acids. V shed 1 base and J 4 bases; nucleotides not matched to a gene: 3. Germline V gene sequence: CDR1 LNHNV, CDR2 YYDKDF (reference sequence). CDR3 sequence: CATSRGGGTETQYF. The DNA of the CDR3 is TGTGCCACCAGCAGAGGAGGGGGCACAGAGACCCAGTACTTC.

V usage is TRBV7-2 and J usage is TRBJ2-7; D call uncertain. The germline gives CDR1 SGHTA, CDR2 FQGNSA. The V end was cut by 1 base, the J end by 2 bases, with 12 bases between. This CDR3 region has 15 residues. CDR3 in DNA: TGTGCCAGCAGCTTAGTAGTCTCGCAGCCCTACGAGCAGTACTTC. Translating it yields CASSLVVSQPYEQYF.

The chain combines TRBV12-5 with TRBJ2-7, with TRBD1 identical over 9 bases. Germline assignment: CDR1 LGHNT and CDR2 FRNRAP. The V gene end was trimmed by 3 bases and the J gene end by 11 bases; junction bases not matched to a gene: 2. This CDR3 region has 11 residues. CDR3 bases: TGTGCTAGTGGTTTCACAGGGGGCAAGTACTTC. Translating gives CASGFTGGKYF.

The V call is TRBV12-3 or TRBV12-4, the J call TRBJ1-3; 9 bases match TRBD1. CDR3 size: 13 residues. DNA for the CDR3: TGTTCGTCGGGGACAGGGCGTAGAAACACCATATATTTT. As protein: CSSGTGRRNTIYF.

The chain uses TRBV6-5 and TRBJ1-2, with 10 positions matching TRBD1. CDR3 length: 15 residues. Germline loops: CDR1 MNHEY, CDR2 SVGAGI. V dropped 4 bases and J dropped 5; count of bases not matched to a gene: 7. The CDR3 region has the DNA TGTGCCAGCAGTTCTCCGACAGGGGGCCCTTATGGCTACACCTTC. It codes for CASSSPTGGPYGYTF.

The rearrangement uses TRBV5-6 and TRBJ2-3; D ambiguous. CDR3 length equals 14 residues. Germline V gives CDR1 SGHDT, CDR2 YYEEEE. V was clipped by 0 bases and J by 2 bases, with 7 bases between them. The CDR3 protein is CASSLVGFTDTQYF. The CDR3 coding sequence is TGTGCCAGCAGCTTGGTAGGGTTCACAGATACGCAGTATTTT.

J is TRBJ1-6 and V is TRBV7-9; D perhaps matches TRBD1 (5 bases). The CDR3 is 14 amino acids. V shed 4 bases and J shed 9 bases, with 13 bases lying between them. The germline V gene has CDR1 SEHNR and CDR2 FQNEAQ (reference sequence). The CDR3 DNA is TGTGCCAGCAGCTATGGGCAGGGCGGTTCACCCCTCCACTTT. It yields the protein CASSYGQGGSPLHF.

This rearrangement joins TRBV6-1 to TRBJ2-3; no reliable D call. Germline assignment: CDR1 MNHNS and CDR2 SASEGT. The CDR3 contains 12 residues. Trimming shortened V by 0 bases and J by 7 bases, and 5 bases separated the two germline ends. In DNA form, the CDR3 reads TGTGCCAGCAGTGAAGCAGGGCATACGCAGTATTTT. This sequence encodes CASSEAGHTQYF.

The chain uses TRBV29-1 and TRBJ2-7; 9 bases map to TRBD2. Germline trimming cut 4 bases from V and 7 bases from J; bases unmatched to any gene: 14. The CDR3 has 15 residues. Germline V gene data show CDR1 as SQVTM and CDR2 as ANQGSEA. This CDR3 is CSVVPQTGLAREQYF. As DNA, the CDR3 is TGCAGCGTTGTACCCCAAACCGGACTAGCGCGGGAGCAGTACTTC.

The genes are TRBV2 and TRBJ2-7; D is perhaps TRBD2 (5 bases). V was trimmed by 7 bases and J by 4 bases, leaving 29 bases between them. Per the germline V gene, CDR1 is SNHLY and CDR2 is FYNNEI. The CDR3 has 18 residues. DNA of the CDR3: TGTGCCAGCACCGAAGGGCTAAGCGGAGCAACCCCAACGTACGAGCAGTACTTC. Translated: CASTEGLSGATPTYEQYF.

The chain carries TRBV5-1 and TRBJ2-5, with TRBD2 identical over 11 bases. This CDR3 is built from 16 residues. Germline assignment: CDR1 SGHRS and CDR2 YFSETQ. V gave up 4 bases and J gave up 4 bases; unmatched junction bases: 9. CDR3 in amino acids: CASSENSGGDGETQYF. The CDR3 nucleotides read TGCGCCAGCAGCGAGAATAGCGGGGGGGATGGAGAGACCCAGTACTTC.

V usage is TRBV4-3 and J usage is TRBJ1-1; no clear D. CDR3 size: 15 residues. V shed 1 base and J shed 2 bases, with 11 bases lying between them. Germline values: CDR1 LGHNA, CDR2 YSLEER. This CDR3 reads CASSQALTVNTEAFF. CDR3 coding DNA: TGCGCCAGCAGCCAAGCCTTAACAGTTAACACTGAAGCTTTCTTT.

The chain has TRBV5-4 and TRBJ2-7; 7 nucleotides match TRBD1. Germline-derived CDR1 and CDR2 are SGHNT and YYREEE (reference sequence). This CDR3 is built from 15 residues. The junction had 13 bases not matched to a gene; V was cut back by 4 bases and J by 6 bases. In nucleotides, the CDR3 is TGTGCCAGCAGCCTGGCGAGGGGGCGCACGGCCGAGCAGTACTTC. Translating gives CASSLARGRTAEQYF.

This clone was counted a single time. V gene TRBV5-1 combines with J gene TRBJ2-3; 9 bases map to TRBD1. The CDR3 has 18 amino acids. V trimming: 1 base; J trimming: 1 base; junction bases outside the gene matches: 10. Germline assignment: CDR1 SGHRS and CDR2 YFSETQ. This chain's CDR3 is CASSLRTGAPRGTDTQYF. CDR3 coding DNA: TGCGCCAGCAGCTTGAGGACAGGGGCCCCTCGGGGCACAGATACGCAGTATTTT.